This T cell receptor beta chain appears in the sequencing data of a study of blood T cell repertoires in COVID-19. Whole-study context: Material from acute and convalescent COVID-19 was sourced from the United States, Italy and Spain. From T cells, B-cell-depleted T cells, or PBMCs came the material, which was cDNA or gDNA.

Trimming took 6 bases from V and 1 from J; bases not matched to a gene: 17. In germline, CDR1 is SGHRS, CDR2 YFSETQ. The CDR3 loop spans 18 amino acids. Authors' data handling: Amplification with reference gene primers provided the estimates of nucleated cell counts. The table came from immunoSEQ multiplex PCR; TCRdb's copy has only in-frame clones and leaves some out. V and J calls and clone size follow that table, whereas D and trimming were derived from the DNA. The repertoire holds roughly 120,000 clones, about nine tenths seen once, with 7.7% in the top ten. This clone was seen just once. Sequenced sample: peripheral blood. The receptor was derived from a human donor in a cohort sampled during active COVID-19. The chain carries TRBV5-1 and TRBJ1-1, with TRBD1 matching 8 bases. The DNA of the CDR3 is TGCGCCAGCACCACAACTGGACAGGGCGATTGGAGGAACACTGAAGCTTTCTTT. It yields the protein CASTTTGQGDWRNTEAFF.